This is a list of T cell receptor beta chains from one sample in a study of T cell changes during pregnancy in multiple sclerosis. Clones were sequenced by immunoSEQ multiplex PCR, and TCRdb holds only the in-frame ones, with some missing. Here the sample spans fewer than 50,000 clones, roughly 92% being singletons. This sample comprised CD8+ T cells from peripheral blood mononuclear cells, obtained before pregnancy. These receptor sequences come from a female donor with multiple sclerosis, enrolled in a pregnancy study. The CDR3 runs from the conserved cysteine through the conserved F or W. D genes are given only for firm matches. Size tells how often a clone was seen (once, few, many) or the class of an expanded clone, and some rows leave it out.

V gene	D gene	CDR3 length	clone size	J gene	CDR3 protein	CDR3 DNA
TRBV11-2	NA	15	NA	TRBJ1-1	CASSLDPGQNTEAFF	TGTGCCAGCAGCTTAGACCCGGGACAGAACACTGAAGCTTTCTTT
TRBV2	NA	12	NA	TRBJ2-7	CASKTLSYEQYF	TGTGCCAGCAAGACTTTGTCGTACGAGCAGTACTTC
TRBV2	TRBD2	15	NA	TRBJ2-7	CASSVLAGSSYEQYF	TGTGCCAGCAGTGTTCTAGCGGGCAGCTCCTACGAGCAGTACTTC
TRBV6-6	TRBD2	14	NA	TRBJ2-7	CASSERGSSYEQYF	TGTGCCAGCAGTGAGCGGGGATCCTCCTACGAGCAGTACTTC
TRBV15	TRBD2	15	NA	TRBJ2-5	CATSLAGGPQETQYF	TGTGCCACCAGCCTAGCGGGAGGGCCCCAAGAGACCCAGTACTTC
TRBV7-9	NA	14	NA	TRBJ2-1	CASSLAPTGSEQFF	TGTGCCAGCAGCTTAGCCCCTACAGGGAGTGAGCAGTTCTTC
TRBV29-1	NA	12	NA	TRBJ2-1	CSVELYGDEQFF	TGCAGCGTTGAATTATACGGGGATGAGCAGTTCTTC
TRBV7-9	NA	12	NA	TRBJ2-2	CAPRGDTGELFF	TGTGCCCCTCGGGGAGACACCGGGGAGCTGTTTTTT
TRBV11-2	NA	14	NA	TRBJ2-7	CASSLGGNSYEQYF	TGTGCCAGCAGCTTAGGAGGGAACTCCTACGAGCAGTACTTC
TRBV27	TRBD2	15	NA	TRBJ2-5	CASSSAGEVTETQYF	TGTGCCAGCAGTTCTGCGGGAGAGGTCACGGAGACCCAGTACTTC
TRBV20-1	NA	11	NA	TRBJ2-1	CSARVYNEQFF	TGCAGTGCTCGGGTATACAATGAGCAGTTCTTC
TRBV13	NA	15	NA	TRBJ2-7	CASSPGGGQGYEQYF	TGTGCCAGCAGCCCGGGAGGGGGACAGGGCTACGAGCAGTACTTC
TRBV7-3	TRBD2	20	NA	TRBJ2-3	CASSPTGTSGSWGRTDTQYF	TGTGCCAGCAGCCCGACCGGGACTAGCGGGAGTTGGGGCCGCACAGATACGCAGTATTTT
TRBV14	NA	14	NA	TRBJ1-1	CASSQNQMNTEAFF	TGTGCCAGCAGCCAGAACCAGATGAACACTGAAGCTTTCTTT
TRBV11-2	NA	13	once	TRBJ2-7	CASSWAGTYEQYF	TGTGCCAGCAGCTGGGCAGGGACCTACGAGCAGTACTTC
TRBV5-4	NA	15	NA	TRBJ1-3	CASSLPMSSGNTIYF	TGTGCCAGCAGCCTGCCGATGAGCTCTGGAAACACCATATATTTT
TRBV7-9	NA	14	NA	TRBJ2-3	CASSLPTEGHTQYF	TGTGCCAGCAGCCTCCCTACGGAGGGGCATACGCAGTATTTT
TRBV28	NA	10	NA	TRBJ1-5	CASESQPQHF	TGTGCCAGCGAGAGTCAGCCCCAGCATTTT
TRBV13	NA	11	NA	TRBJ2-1	CASSVNNEQFF	TGTGCCAGCAGCGTAAACAATGAGCAGTTCTTC
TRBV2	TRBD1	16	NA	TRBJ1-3	CASNFAGQDTGNTIYF	TGTGCCAGCAACTTCGCCGGACAGGATACTGGAAACACCATATATTTT
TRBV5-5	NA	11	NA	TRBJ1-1	CASSFTREAFF	TGTGCCAGCAGCTTCACACGAGAAGCTTTCTTT
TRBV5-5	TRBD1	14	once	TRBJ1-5	CASSSGQGHQPQHF	TGTGCCAGCAGCTCGGGACAGGGGCATCAGCCCCAGCATTTT
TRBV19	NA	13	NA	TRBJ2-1	CASSDGTYNEQFF	TGTGCCAGTAGTGACGGGACCTACAATGAGCAGTTCTTC
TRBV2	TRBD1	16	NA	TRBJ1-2	CASSEAQGADGYGYTF	TGTGCCAGCAGTGAAGCGCAGGGGGCGGACGGCTATGGCTACACCTTC
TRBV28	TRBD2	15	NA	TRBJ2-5	CASSFSGTSRETQYF	TGTGCCAGCAGTTTTAGCGGGACATCAAGGGAGACCCAGTACTTC
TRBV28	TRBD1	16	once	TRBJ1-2	CASSLPQGARLYGYTF	TGTGCCAGCAGCTTACCCCAGGGGGCGCGTTTATATGGCTACACCTTC
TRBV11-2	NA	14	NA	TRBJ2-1	CASSFLSSDNEQFF	TGTGCCAGCAGCTTCCTATCTAGCGACAATGAGCAGTTCTTC
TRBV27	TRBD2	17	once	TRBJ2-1	CASSPVSGTSSYNEQFF	TGTGCCAGCAGTCCGGTTAGCGGGACGAGCTCCTACAATGAGCAGTTCTTC
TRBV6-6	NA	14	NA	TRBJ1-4	CASSMGALNEKLFF	TGTGCCAGCAGTATGGGGGCTTTAAATGAAAAACTGTTTTTT
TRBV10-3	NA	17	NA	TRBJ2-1	CAISAPQASMSYNEQFF	TGTGCCATCAGTGCCCCTCAAGCGTCAATGTCCTACAATGAGCAGTTCTTC
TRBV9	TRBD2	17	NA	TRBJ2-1	CASSVAEKREKDNEQFF	TGTGCCAGCAGCGTAGCAGAGAAGCGGGAGAAGGACAATGAGCAGTTCTTC
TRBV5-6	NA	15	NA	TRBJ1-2	CASSWGVLSPDGYTF	TGTGCCAGCAGCTGGGGGGTCTTATCCCCGGATGGCTACACCTTC
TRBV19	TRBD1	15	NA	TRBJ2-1	CASSIGTGIYNEQFF	TGTGCCAGTAGTATAGGGACAGGGATTTACAATGAGCAGTTCTTC
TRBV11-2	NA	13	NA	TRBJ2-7	CASSPAGGNEQYF	TGTGCCAGCAGCCCCGCAGGAGGGAACGAGCAGTACTTC
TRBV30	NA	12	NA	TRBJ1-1	CAWSDRSGEAFF	TGTGCCTGGAGTGATAGGAGCGGTGAAGCTTTCTTT
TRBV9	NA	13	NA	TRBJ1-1	CASSGAGMTEAFF	TGTGCCAGCAGCGGGGCAGGGATGACTGAAGCTTTCTTT
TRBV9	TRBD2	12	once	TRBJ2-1	CASSASGNEQFF	TGTGCCAGCAGCGCTAGCGGCAATGAGCAGTTCTTC
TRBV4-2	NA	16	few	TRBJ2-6	CASSQDRDSGANVLTF	TGTGCCAGCAGCCAAGATCGGGACTCTGGGGCCAACGTCCTGACTTTC
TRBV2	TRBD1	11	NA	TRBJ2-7	CASTLDRGWYF	TGTGCCAGCACCCTAGACAGGGGTTGGTACTTC
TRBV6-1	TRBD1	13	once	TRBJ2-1	CASRGQSYNEQFF	TGTGCCAGCAGGGGACAGTCCTACAATGAGCAGTTCTTC
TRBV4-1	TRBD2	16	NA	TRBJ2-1	CASSGRPSTGGGEQFF	TGCGCCAGCAGCGGGCGACCCTCGACGGGCGGGGGAGAGCAGTTCTTC
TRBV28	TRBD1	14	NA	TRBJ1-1	CASSLDRGNTEAFF	TGTGCCAGCAGTCTGGACAGGGGGAACACTGAAGCTTTCTTT
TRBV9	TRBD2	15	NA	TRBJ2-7	CASSSPLRGGYEQYF	TGTGCCAGCAGCTCCCCTCTGCGGGGGGGATACGAGCAGTACTTC
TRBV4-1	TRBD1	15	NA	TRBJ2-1	CASSHQRGQGFEQFF	TGCGCCAGCAGCCACCAAAGGGGACAGGGGTTTGAGCAGTTCTTC
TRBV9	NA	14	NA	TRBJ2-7	CASSVGGPAYEQYF	TGTGCCAGCAGCGTAGGCGGGCCGGCCTACGAGCAGTACTTC
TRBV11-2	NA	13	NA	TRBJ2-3	CASSLGAGDTQYF	TGTGCCAGCAGCTTGGGGGCTGGAGATACGCAGTATTTT
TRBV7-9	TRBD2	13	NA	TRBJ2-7	CASSPGLAGEQYF	TGTGCCAGCAGCCCGGGACTAGCGGGAGAACAGTACTTC
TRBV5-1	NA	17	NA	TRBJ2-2	CASSGGWGASRTGELFF	TGCGCCAGCAGCGGCGGTTGGGGAGCTAGTCGAACCGGGGAGCTGTTTTTT
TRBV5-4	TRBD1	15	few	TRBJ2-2	CASSCRDRDTGELFF	TGTGCCAGCAGCTGCCGGGACAGGGACACCGGGGAGCTGTTTTTT